This T cell receptor beta chain was profiled in a study of T cell repertoires in aging, cancer and after chemotherapy. Study background: Six age groups, ranging from 30 or younger to 70 or older, included the donors.

Peripheral blood genomic DNA, not sorted cells or RNA, was the template. In the case of this clonotype: Antigen unknown.

The CDR3 length is 16 residues. V shed 0 bases and J shed 2 bases, with 8 bases lying between them. Looked up from germline, CDR1 is MRHNA and CDR2 is SNTAGT. General study findings and limits: These repertoire data do not allow conclusions about immunological memory after chemotherapy.

TRB rearrangements spanning V, D and J were amplified using mixed TRB-A/B primers. MiXCR, run by TCRdb on the multiplex PCR reads, gives a single entry per CDR3 protein. The data contain a few thousand distinct CDR3 sequences, 24% of them singletons. This receptor was taken from a human donor with a solid tumor. This chain connects TRBV6-4 to TRBJ2-6; no clear D. Sample: blood. The CDR3 reads CASSDSSGAGANVLTF. CDR3 nucleotides: TGTGCCAGCAGTGACTCGAGTGGGGCTGGGGCCAACGTCCTGACTTTC.